Listed here are 26 T cell receptor beta chains from one sample, sequenced in a study of cytomegalovirus exposure and HLA in healthy donors. PCR employed 60 Vbeta and 13 Jbeta primers. Here immunoSEQ multiplex PCR was the method, and the copy in TCRdb shows in-frame clones only, minus some. The table records roughly 100,000 clones, 76% of them present only once. The sequencing input was PBMCs. The receptors stem from a middle-aged man in good health and CMV-seropositive.

This chain uses TRBV7-9 with TRBJ2-7; TRBD2 is a possible D gene (5 bases). CDR1 and CDR2 from the germline V gene are SEHNR and FQNEAQ (reference sequence). V lost 5 bases and J lost 0, with 11 bases in between. The length of the CDR3 is 14 residues. DNA for the CDR3: TGTGCCAGCAGCCCTGGACTGAACTCCTACGAGCAGTACTTC. Protein: CASSPGLNSYEQYF.

V gene TRBV19 combines with J gene TRBJ2-1; D is uncertain. The CDR3 is 16 residues long. Germline V gives CDR1 LNHDA, CDR2 SQIVND (reference sequence). V was trimmed by 3 bases and J by 0 bases, leaving 12 bases between them. The CDR3 loop is CASSMVYPGSYNEQFF. The CDR3 DNA reads TGTGCCAGTAGTATGGTCTATCCCGGCTCCTACAATGAGCAGTTCTTC.

Note on this clone: This specimen includes other DNA sequences encoding the same CDR3. This chain uses TRBV19 with TRBJ1-1; D is unresolved. This CDR3 is 13 amino acids long. V gave up 3 bases and J gave up 6 bases, with 11 bases separating them. The germline gives CDR1 LNHDA, CDR2 SQIVND (reference sequence). The CDR3 nucleotides read TGTGCCAGTAGTATCGCCTTTCAGGCTGAAGCTTTCTTT. Amino acids: CASSIAFQAEAFF.

This chain joins TRBV19 and TRBJ2-4; the D gene is possibly TRBD2 (6 bases). The CDR3 length is 16 residues. Trimming stripped 9 bases from V and 1 base from J, with 19 bases between. CDR1 and CDR2 (germline): LNHDA, SQIVND (reference sequence). The CDR3 is CASGTVSAQAKNIQYF. Written as DNA, the CDR3 is TGTGCCAGCGGGACTGTTTCTGCACAGGCCAAAAACATTCAGTACTTC.

This clone came up once. The chain employs TRBV4-1 and TRBJ2-1; D call uncertain. Trimming shortened V by 5 bases and J by 9 bases, and 26 bases separated the two germline ends. There are 17 residues in the CDR3. Germline values: CDR1 MGHRA, CDR2 YSYEKL. CDR3 residues: CASSSYLPSRFRPEQFF. The CDR3 nucleotides read TGCGCCAGCAGCTCATATCTACCGAGCAGGTTTCGTCCTGAGCAGTTCTTC.

The rearrangement joins TRBV10-3 to TRBJ2-1; 10 bases line up with TRBD2. The V gene's germline CDR1 is ENHRY and CDR2 SYGVKD. V dropped 7 bases and J dropped 10; count of bases not matched to a gene: 7. CDR3 size: 13 residues. CDR3 amino acids: CAITSGSLEEQFF. The CDR3 DNA sequence: TGTGCCATCACTAGCGGGAGTTTGGAAGAGCAGTTCTTC.

The chain links TRBV19 to TRBJ1-5; D perhaps matches TRBD1 (6 bases). Trimming cost V 6 bases and J 3 bases, with 24 bases left between them. The CDR3 totals 18 residues. Germline V gives CDR1 LNHDA, CDR2 SQIVND (reference sequence). The CDR3 nucleotides read TGTGCCAGTAGACCCACCACCCCACAGGGAAGCTACAATCAGCCCCAGCATTTT. Its translation: CASRPTTPQGSYNQPQHF.

The table lists this clone with a few counts. The chain carries TRBV11-2 and TRBJ1-1; no reliable D call. This CDR3 region has 14 residues. Germline V gene lookup returns CDR1 SGHAT and CDR2 FQNNGV. Trimming took 3 bases from V and 7 from J, leaving 15 bases between them. CDR3 nucleotide sequence: TGTGCCAGCAGCTTGATCCGCCGAACCTATGAAGCTTTCTTT. Translation gives CASSLIRRTYEAFF.

This chain joins TRBV28 and TRBJ2-2, with D uncertain. CDR3 length: 16 amino acids. Germline-derived CDR1 and CDR2 are MDHEN and SYDVKM. V lost 4 bases and J lost 8, with 20 bases in between. CDR3 in amino acids: CASSSWPRDISGELFF. The CDR3 coding sequence is TGTGCCAGCAGTTCTTGGCCCCGAGACATTTCTGGGGAGCTGTTTTTT.

The rearrangement links TRBV7-9 to TRBJ1-2; D gene unclear. The CDR3 length is 16 residues. Between the trimmed V and J ends, which lost 1 base and 0 bases, there was a span of 12 bases. Germline loops: CDR1 SEHNR, CDR2 FQNEAQ (reference sequence). The DNA for the CDR3 is TGTGCCAGCAGCTTAGAGGCCCTGGGCACTAACTATGGCTACACCTTC. Protein: CASSLEALGTNYGYTF.

This chain links TRBV4-2 with TRBJ1-4; TRBD1 agrees at 7 bases. V gave up 3 bases and J gave up 4 bases; unmatched junction bases: 8. The CDR3 has 16 residues. CDR1 is LGHNA, CDR2 YNFKEQ, per germline. The CDR3, as DNA: TGTGCCAGCAGCCAGTCCCGGGACAGAGTTAATGAAAAACTGTTTTTT. It encodes CASSQSRDRVNEKLFF.

This chain connects TRBV27 to TRBJ2-7, with TRBD2 matching 9 bases. The J segment lost 1 base and the V segment lost 5 bases, leaving 9 bases of the junction unmatched. The CDR3 spans 16 residues. Germline V gene data show CDR1 as MNHEY and CDR2 as SMNVEV (reference sequence). The CDR3 loop reads CASSLLWAGGSYEQYF. In DNA form, the CDR3 reads TGTGCCAGCAGTCTCCTATGGGCGGGAGGGTCCTACGAGCAGTACTTC.

In its sample, this clone was seen a few times. The chain couples TRBV18 to TRBJ2-7, with 8 bases lining up with TRBD1. Trimming took 0 bases from V and 2 from J; bases not matched to a gene: 3. CDR3 size: 15 residues. In germline, CDR1 is KGHSH, CDR2 LQKENI. The CDR3 bases are TGTGCCAGCTCACCACCGGGGACAGGTACCTACGAGCAGTACTTC. Amino acids: CASSPPGTGTYEQYF.

This clone appeared a few times. V and J are TRBV7-2 and TRBJ1-1; 7 bases are a match to TRBD1. The CDR3 is 14 residues long. The germline CDR1 and CDR2 sequences are SGHTA and FQGNSA. After removal of 2 bases from V and 7 bases from J, the junction contained 7 bases not matched to a gene. As DNA, the CDR3 is TGTGCCAGCAGCTTAAAGGACAGGAGGGATGAAGCTTTCTTT. It specifies CASSLKDRRDEAFF.

V and J are TRBV4-3 and TRBJ2-5, with TRBD2 matching 7 bases. Germline CDR1 LGHNA, CDR2 YSLEER. Losses at the gene ends were 4 bases for V and 5 bases for J; bases not matched to a gene: 7. The CDR3 covers 14 residues. The CDR3 spells CASSPYLGGETQYF. CDR3 sequence (DNA): TGCGCCAGCAGCCCCTACCTGGGGGGGGAGACCCAGTACTTC.

This chain links TRBV7-2 with TRBJ2-5; 7 bases fit TRBD2. Per the germline V gene, CDR1 is SGHTA and CDR2 is FQGNSA. V lost 0 bases to trimming and J lost 5 bases; unmatched junction nucleotides: 6. The CDR3 loop spans 15 amino acids. The CDR3 nucleotides are TGTGCCAGCAGCTTAGCCCCAGGGAGGGTTGAGACCCAGTACTTC. This encodes CASSLAPGRVETQYF. Full variable domain (outside the CDR3, taken from reference TRBV7-2 and TRBJ2-5): GAGVSQSPSNKVTEKGKDVELRCDPISGHTALYWYRQSLGQGLEFLIYFQGNSAPDKSGLPSDRFSAERTGGSVSTLTIQRTQQEDSAVYLCASSLAPGRVETQYFGPGTRLLVL.

A single count supports this clone. This chain uses TRBV27 with TRBJ2-2, with 8 nucleotides matching TRBD1. The CDR3 loop spans 18 amino acids. The germline gives CDR1 MNHEY, CDR2 SMNVEV (reference sequence). J gave up 2 bases and V 3 bases, and 11 bases lay outside the gene matches. This chain's CDR3 is CASSLSPTGEPNTGELFF. DNA for the CDR3: TGTGCCAGCAGTTTGTCGCCGACAGGGGAGCCAAACACCGGGGAGCTGTTTTTT.

The rearrangement links TRBV6-5 to TRBJ1-2; no clear D. Trimming stripped 5 bases from V and 4 bases from J, with 11 bases between. Germline V gives CDR1 MNHEY, CDR2 SVGAGI. CDR3 size: 13 residues. The CDR3: CASSNARIYGYTF. The CDR3 nucleotides read TGTGCCAGCAGTAACGCTAGAATCTATGGCTACACCTTC.

The rearrangement uses TRBV28 and TRBJ1-1; the D gene is possibly TRBD1 (5 bases). From germline, CDR1 is MDHEN and CDR2 SYDVKM. The germline V and J ends were trimmed by 6 bases and 4 bases, with 15 bases remaining between them. The CDR3 is made up of 14 amino acids. This chain's CDR3 is CASRDVGGATEAFF. The CDR3 coding sequence is TGTGCCAGCAGGGACGTCGGAGGGGCCACTGAAGCTTTCTTT.

The V call is TRBV18, the J call TRBJ1-2; TRBD1 matches at 7 bases. Germline assignment: CDR1 KGHSH and CDR2 LQKENI. CDR3 length: 15 amino acids. V lost 6 bases to trimming and J lost 7 bases; unmatched junction nucleotides: 14. The CDR3: CASSLYSGTEVGYTF. In DNA, the CDR3 is TGTGCCAGCTCGCTATACTCCGGGACAGAAGTTGGCTACACCTTC.

As DNA, the CDR3 is TGCGCCAGCAGCCCCGGACTAGCACTCTACAATGAGCAGTTCTTC. It specifies CASSPGLALYNEQFF. V is TRBV4-1 and J is TRBJ2-1; TRBD2 matches 8 bases. The CDR3 runs to 15 residues. Trimming removed 4 bases from V and 3 bases from J; junction bases left unmatched: 5. From germline, CDR1 is MGHRA and CDR2 YSYEKL.

The V gene is TRBV7-2, the J gene TRBJ1-1; maybe TRBD1 (6 bases). This CDR3 contains 14 residues. Trimming pared 5 bases from V and 0 bases from J, leaving 10 bases between. Per germline, CDR1 SGHTA and CDR2 FQGNSA. Written as DNA, the CDR3 is TGTGCCAGCAGCACAGGGAACATGAACACTGAAGCTTTCTTT. Translating it yields CASSTGNMNTEAFF. The full variable domain, in which reference TRBV7-2 and TRBJ1-1 provide the parts outside the CDR3, is GAGVSQSPSNKVTEKGKDVELRCDPISGHTALYWYRQSLGQGLEFLIYFQGNSAPDKSGLPSDRFSAERTGGSVSTLTIQRTQQEDSAVYLCASSTGNMNTEAFFGQGTRLTVV.

This chain joins TRBV6-6 and TRBJ2-7; D might be TRBD2 (5 bases). CDR1 and CDR2 (germline): MNHNY, SVGAGI (reference sequence). CDR3 size: 11 residues. V lost 9 bases to trimming and J lost 1 base, with 7 bases between them. The CDR3 reads CASRGSYEQYF. The CDR3 nucleotides are TGTGCCAGTAGAGGGTCCTACGAGCAGTACTTC.

The chain links TRBV7-2 to TRBJ1-1, with D hard to call. The CDR3 consists of 13 residues. V was trimmed by 4 bases and J by 0 bases, leaving 6 bases between them. Germline V gene lookup returns CDR1 SGHTA and CDR2 FQGNSA. In DNA form, the CDR3 reads TGTGCCAGCAGCTCCGACATGAACACTGAAGCTTTCTTT. This codes for CASSSDMNTEAFF.

V and J are TRBV2 and TRBJ2-4; tentatively, D is TRBD2 (6 bases). Per germline, CDR1 SNHLY and CDR2 FYNNEI. V was trimmed by 0 bases and J by 9 bases, leaving 12 bases between them. CDR3 length: 14 amino acids. The CDR3 DNA follows: TGTGCCAGCAGTGAAGCGCCGGGGGTTGTCATTCAGTACTTC. This translates into CASSEAPGVVIQYF.

The chain carries TRBV7-2 and TRBJ2-3; 7 bases align to TRBD2. J was trimmed by 0 bases and V by 5 bases; bases with no gene match: 17. The CDR3 consists of 19 residues. Germline V CDR1 and CDR2: SGHTA, FQGNSA. This CDR3 reads CASSRTPTSPQSSTDTQYF. Here the CDR3 DNA reads TGTGCCAGCAGCCGTACCCCGACTAGCCCCCAGTCAAGCACAGATACGCAGTATTTT. The full variable domain, in which reference TRBV7-2 and TRBJ2-3 provide the parts outside the CDR3, is GAGVSQSPSNKVTEKGKDVELRCDPISGHTALYWYRQSLGQGLEFLIYFQGNSAPDKSGLPSDRFSAERTGGSVSTLTIQRTQQEDSAVYLCASSRTPTSPQSSTDTQYFGPGTRLTVL.